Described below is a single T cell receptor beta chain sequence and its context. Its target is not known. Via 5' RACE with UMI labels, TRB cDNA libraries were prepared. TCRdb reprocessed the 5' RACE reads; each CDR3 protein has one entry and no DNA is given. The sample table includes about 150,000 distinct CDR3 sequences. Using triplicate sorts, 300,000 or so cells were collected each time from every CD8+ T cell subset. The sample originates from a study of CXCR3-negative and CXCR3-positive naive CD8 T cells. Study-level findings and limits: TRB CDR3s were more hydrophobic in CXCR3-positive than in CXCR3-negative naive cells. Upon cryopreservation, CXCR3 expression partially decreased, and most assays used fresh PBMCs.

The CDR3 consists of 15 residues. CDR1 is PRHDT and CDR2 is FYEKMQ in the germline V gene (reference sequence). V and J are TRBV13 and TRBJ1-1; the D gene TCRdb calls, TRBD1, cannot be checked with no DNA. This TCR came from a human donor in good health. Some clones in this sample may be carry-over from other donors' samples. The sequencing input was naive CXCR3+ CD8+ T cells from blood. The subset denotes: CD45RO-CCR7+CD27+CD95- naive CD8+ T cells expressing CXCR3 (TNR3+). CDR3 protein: CASSPRTRRDTEAFF.